These 27 T cell receptor beta chains share one sample of origin, sequenced in a study of T cell repertoires in cytomegalovirus infection (dated 2019 in TCRdb). The sample was run on an Illumina HiSeq 1500. Using fastp trimming at Q25 and MiXCR clonotype assembly, TCRdb reanalyzed the public sequencing data and kept in-frame beta chains. Each record represents a unique CDR3 protein, reported with the most common genes and DNA among its rows. Present in this sample are more than 350,000 distinct CDR3 sequences, under 40% of which were seen just once. The ten largest account for about 13% of the sample. The sequencing input was PBMCs. The origin of the receptors is a human donor in good health (CMV status not recorded). Some clones in this sample may be carry-over from other donors' samples.

As for this clonotype: The junction does not match germline at one end; this may be a read error. The chain couples TRBV2 to TRBJ2-7; D not resolved. The CDR3 consists of 13 residues. Looked up from germline, CDR1 is SNHLY and CDR2 is FYNNEI. In DNA, the CDR3 is TGTGCCAGCAGTGAAAATGAGGTGATAGAGAGAGACTTC. Translating gives CASSENEVIERDF. Filled out from reference TRBV2 and TRBJ2-7, the complete variable domain reads EPEVTQTPSHQVTQMGQEVILRCVPISNHLYFYWYRQILGQKVEFLVSFYNNEISEKSEIFDDQFSVERPDGSNFTLKIRSTKLEDSAMYFCASSENEVIERDFGPGTRLTVT.

This clonotype appeared a few times. The J gene is TRBJ1-6, the V gene TRBV19; perhaps TRBD1 as D (6 bases). This CDR3 comprises 16 residues. Germline assignment: CDR1 LNHDA and CDR2 SQIVND (reference sequence). V was cut by 5 bases and J by 9 bases, with 20 bases left in between. The CDR3 nucleotides read TGTGCCAGTAGTCCGATAGGGGACACCCGATTTTCACCCCTCCACTTT. As protein: CASSPIGDTRFSPLHF. Full variable domain (missing parts from reference TRBV19 and TRBJ1-6): DGGITQSPKYLFRKEGQNVTLSCEQNLNHDAMYWYRQDPGQGLRLIYYSQIVNDFQKGDIAEGYSVSREKKESFPLTVTSAQKNPTAFYLCASSPIGDTRFSPLHFGNGTRLTVT.

The CDR3 DNA reads as TGCAGTGCCGGGCGGGTTGGAGAGACCCAGTACTTC. It yields the protein CSAGRVGETQYF. The chain uses TRBV20-1 and TRBJ2-5; D may be TRBD2 (5 bases). This CDR3 region has 12 residues. V was shortened by 6 bases and J by 4 bases, with 12 bases between the two germline ends. Germline assignment: CDR1 DFQATT and CDR2 SNEGSKA (reference sequence).

This clonotype was observed many times. This chain joins TRBV6-2 or TRBV6-3 and TRBJ1-1, with 8 bases fitting TRBD1. Germline V gene lookup returns CDR1 MNHEY and CDR2 SVGEGT. This CDR3 comprises 14 residues. Trimming removed 6 bases from V and 5 bases from J; junction bases left unmatched: 8. Here the CDR3 reads CASSRQGARTEAFF. Here the CDR3 DNA reads TGTGCCAGCAGCCGTCAGGGGGCGAGGACTGAAGCTTTCTTT.

This sequence joins TRBV2 and TRBJ2-3, with 13 nucleotides matching TRBD2. The V and J ends lost 4 bases and 0 bases, in that order; junction bases with no gene match: 4. Germline lookup yields CDR1 SNHLY and CDR2 FYNNEI. CDR3 size: 17 residues. The CDR3 reads CASSARLAGGSTDTQYF. CDR3 DNA: TGTGCCAGCAGTGCCAGACTAGCGGGGGGAAGCACAGATACGCAGTATTTT. The complete variable domain, with remaining parts taken from reference TRBV2 and TRBJ2-3, reads EPEVTQTPSHQVTQMGQEVILRCVPISNHLYFYWYRQILGQKVEFLVSFYNNEISEKSEIFDDQFSVERPDGSNFTLKIRSTKLEDSAMYFCASSARLAGGSTDTQYFGPGTRLTVL.

This clonotype was picked up many times. The CDR3 region has the DNA TGTGCCAGCAGTTACTCCGCCTACGAGCAGTACTTC. As protein: CASSYSAYEQYF. This rearrangement joins TRBV6-2 or TRBV6-3 to TRBJ2-7, with D uncertain. CDR3 length equals 12 residues. The germline V and J ends were trimmed by 0 bases and 2 bases, with 2 bases remaining between them. The germline gives CDR1 MNHEY, CDR2 SVGEGT.

Many counts were recorded for this clonotype. The chain carries TRBV7-2 and TRBJ1-6; D remains unclear. Germline V gene sequence: CDR1 SGHTA, CDR2 FQGNSA. This CDR3 comprises 15 residues. V lost 2 bases and J lost 2, with 7 bases in between. CDR3 sequence: CASSLYGTYNSPLHF. As DNA, the CDR3 is TGTGCCAGCAGCTTATACGGAACCTATAATTCACCCCTCCACTTT.

Here the CDR3 DNA reads TGTGCCAGCAGCCTCCCCGCGCCAACAACTAATGAAAAACTGTTTTTT. Translated, it gives CASSLPAPTTNEKLFF. The J gene is TRBJ1-4, the V gene TRBV5-3; D is undetermined. TRBV5-3 is an ORF for which the function is uncertain. The V gene lost 8 bases and the J gene lost 0 bases, with 17 bases spanning the gap. The CDR3 length is 16 residues.

This chain links TRBV30 with TRBJ1-1; no reliable D call. Trimming removed 4 bases at V and 3 bases at J, with 18 bases between. Germline V gives CDR1 GTSNPN, CDR2 SVGIG (reference sequence). This CDR3 contains 15 residues. Here the CDR3 reads CAWIPLLVQHTEAFF. CDR3 DNA: TGTGCCTGGATTCCCCTCTTAGTCCAGCACACTGAAGCTTTCTTT.

The CDR3 DNA is TGTGCCAGCAGCTCGGATCCCCAGCACGGGGAGCTGTTTTTT. The encoded protein is CASSSDPQHGELFF. The chain joins TRBV11-3 to TRBJ2-2, with no clear D. This CDR3 contains 14 residues. Deletions cut 4 bases from V and 7 bases from J, with 13 bases between. Germline V gene data show CDR1 as SGHNT and CDR2 as YENEEA.

The chain has TRBV5-1 and TRBJ2-7, with 7 bases lining up with TRBD1. Germline CDR1 SGHRS, CDR2 YFSETQ. This CDR3 has 17 residues. With V trimmed by 3 bases and J by 4 bases, 16 bases remained unmatched. The CDR3 loop is CASSSRVDRAVGYEQYF. In nucleotides, the CDR3 is TGCGCCAGCAGCTCAAGGGTAGACAGGGCCGTCGGGTACGAGCAGTACTTC.

The table lists this clonotype with a few counts. The V call is TRBV20-1, the J call TRBJ2-7; perhaps TRBD1 as D (5 bases). The CDR3 loop spans 14 amino acids. CDR1 is DFQATT, CDR2 SNEGSKA, per germline (reference sequence). V was shortened by 8 bases and J by 3 bases, with 20 bases between the two germline ends. The CDR3 sequence is CSLSPRVGIYEQYF. CDR3 in DNA: TGCAGTCTTTCCCCCAGGGTAGGGATCTACGAGCAGTACTTC.

The rearrangement links TRBV5-5 to TRBJ2-3, with D possibly matching TRBD2 (6 bases). Trimming left V 4 bases short and J 0 bases short, with 15 bases between. Germline CDR1 SGHKS, CDR2 YYEKEE (reference sequence). CDR3 length equals 16 residues. For the CDR3, the DNA is TGTGCCAGCAGCCGCAAATGGGACTCCAGCACAGATACGCAGTATTTT. It translates to CASSRKWDSSTDTQYF.

The sample holds a few counts of this clonotype. V usage is TRBV7-8 and J usage is TRBJ2-3; TRBD1 matches at 9 bases. Germline V gene data show CDR1 as SGHVS and CDR2 as FQNEAQ. V was clipped by 8 bases and J by 3 bases; unmatched bases: 6. The CDR3 extends over 14 amino acids. DNA of the CDR3: TGTGCCAGCTGCCTAGGACAGGGGACAGATACGCAGTATTTT. Translated, it gives CASCLGQGTDTQYF.

This clonotype showed up many times. The chain couples TRBV28 to TRBJ1-5, with 8 nucleotides matching TRBD1. Germline V lookup: CDR1 MDHEN, CDR2 SYDVKM. J gave up 4 bases and V 8 bases, and 4 bases lay outside the gene matches. The CDR3 has 13 amino acids. CDR3 bases: TGTGCCAGCCACACAGGGGGAAATCAGCCCCAGCATTTT. This gives the protein CASHTGGNQPQHF.

The V gene is TRBV5-1, the J gene TRBJ2-1, with TRBD2 identical over 8 bases. CDR1 is SGHRS, CDR2 YFSETQ, per germline. This CDR3 is built from 15 residues. The V gene end was trimmed by 1 base and the J gene end by 5 bases; junction bases not matched to a gene: 5. The CDR3 loop is CASSLWVGGDNEQFF. The CDR3 DNA reads TGCGCCAGCAGCTTGTGGGTCGGGGGGGACAATGAGCAGTTCTTC.

In its sample, this clonotype was seen a few times. V and J are TRBV6-2 or TRBV6-3 and TRBJ1-1; 7 nucleotides match TRBD1. The CDR3 loop spans 15 amino acids. CDR1 and CDR2 from the germline V gene are MNHEY and SVGEGT. After removal of 6 bases from V and 10 bases from J, the junction contained 17 bases not matched to a gene. CDR3: CASREGRGRIVGAFF. CDR3 nucleotides: TGTGCCAGCAGAGAGGGTAGGGGGCGAATAGTCGGAGCTTTCTTT.

The gene calls are TRBV28 and TRBJ2-1; D is perhaps TRBD1 (5 bases). Germline V lookup: CDR1 MDHEN, CDR2 SYDVKM. With 4 bases removed from V and 3 bases from J, the gap between germline ends came to 13 bases. The CDR3 spans 15 residues. The CDR3 DNA is TGTGCCAGCAGTTCTAAACAGGTCCTCTACAATGAGCAGTTCTTC. Protein sequence: CASSSKQVLYNEQFF.

This clonotype was found many times. The chain employs TRBV7-6 and TRBJ2-2, with D possibly being TRBD1 (5 bases). Germline CDR1 and CDR2: SGHVS and FNYEAQ. Between the trimmed V and J ends, which lost 0 bases and 3 bases, there was a span of 5 bases. The CDR3 covers 14 residues. The CDR3 sequence: CASSLAGDTGELFF. CDR3 nucleotide sequence: TGTGCCAGCAGCTTAGCAGGGGACACCGGGGAGCTGTTTTTT.

CDR3: CASSYITFWEQYF. The CDR3 region has the DNA TGTGCCAGCAGTTATATAACTTTCTGGGAGCAGTACTTC. This sequence joins TRBV6-2 or TRBV6-3 and TRBJ2-7; D remains unclear. CDR1 is MNHEY and CDR2 is SVGEGT in the germline V gene. The CDR3 totals 13 residues. V lost 3 bases and J 7 bases, leaving 13 bases between the germline ends.

This clonotype showed up many times. The V call is TRBV7-6, the J call TRBJ2-7; 9 positions agree with TRBD1. J lost 5 bases, V lost 5 bases, and 16 bases had no gene match. Germline CDR1 and CDR2: SGHVS and FNYEAQ. This CDR3 has 17 amino acids. The CDR3 sequence: CASSASPVGQGRHEQYF. CDR3 in DNA: TGTGCCAGCAGCGCCTCCCCCGTGGGACAGGGTCGTCACGAGCAGTACTTC.

V and J are TRBV20-1 and TRBJ2-5; TRBD2 matches 13 bases. Germline lookup yields CDR1 DFQATT and CDR2 SNEGSKA (reference sequence). The CDR3 has 14 amino acids. The ends lost 4 bases at V and 4 bases at J; junction bases unmatched: 3. The CDR3 sequence: CSATGLAGPETQYF. CDR3 bases: TGCAGTGCTACGGGACTAGCGGGGCCAGAGACCCAGTACTTC.

This clonotype was found many times. This chain uses TRBV6-1 with TRBJ2-3, with D tentatively TRBD2 (5 bases). Trimming cost V 2 bases and J 0 bases, with 12 bases left between them. The CDR3 is 16 residues long. Looked up from germline, CDR1 is MNHNS and CDR2 is SASEGT. The CDR3 region is CASSERPADSTDTQYF. CDR3 coding DNA: TGTGCCAGCAGTGAACGGCCAGCGGATAGCACAGATACGCAGTATTTT.

In the case of this clonotype: A read error is likely, as this CDR3 ends without the conserved phenylalanine or tryptophan. V and J are TRBV19 and TRBJ1-5, with a weak D call TRBD1 (5 bases). There are 15 residues in the CDR3. Germline assignment: CDR1 LNHDA and CDR2 SQIVND (reference sequence). With 9 bases removed from V and 0 bases from J, the gap between germline ends came to 15 bases. The CDR3 sequence: CASQNSGTSNQPQHL. CDR3 sequence (DNA): TGTGCCAGCCAGAACTCGGGGACTAGCAATCAGCCCCAGCATTTA.

V gene TRBV6-1 combines with J gene TRBJ1-5; D is undetermined. Per germline, CDR1 MNHNS and CDR2 SASEGT. The V end lost 6 bases, the J end lost 0 bases, and 9 bases lay between the germline ends. CDR3 length: 14 residues. The DNA of the CDR3 is TGTGCCAGCAGGTCGGGGTATAGCAATCAGCCCCAGCATTTT. The encoded protein is CASRSGYSNQPQHF.

This clonotype was seen many times. The chain is built from TRBV7-2 and TRBJ1-4; D might be TRBD1 (6 bases). In germline, CDR1 is SGHTA, CDR2 FQGNSA. The CDR3 runs to 15 residues. Trimming stripped 5 bases from V and 2 bases from J, with 12 bases between. CDR3 in DNA: TGTGCCAGCAGCCTTACAGGGAACACTAATGAAAAACTGTTTTTT. It encodes CASSLTGNTNEKLFF.

The chain recombines TRBV6-5 with TRBJ1-1; D may be TRBD1 (5 bases). The germline gives CDR1 MNHEY, CDR2 SVGAGI. Deletions cut 2 bases from V and 10 bases from J, with 20 bases between. The CDR3 sequence is 15 residues long. The CDR3 is CASSYTMGGCRGAFF. The CDR3 DNA sequence: TGTGCCAGCAGTTACACCATGGGGGGTTGCCGGGGAGCTTTCTTT.